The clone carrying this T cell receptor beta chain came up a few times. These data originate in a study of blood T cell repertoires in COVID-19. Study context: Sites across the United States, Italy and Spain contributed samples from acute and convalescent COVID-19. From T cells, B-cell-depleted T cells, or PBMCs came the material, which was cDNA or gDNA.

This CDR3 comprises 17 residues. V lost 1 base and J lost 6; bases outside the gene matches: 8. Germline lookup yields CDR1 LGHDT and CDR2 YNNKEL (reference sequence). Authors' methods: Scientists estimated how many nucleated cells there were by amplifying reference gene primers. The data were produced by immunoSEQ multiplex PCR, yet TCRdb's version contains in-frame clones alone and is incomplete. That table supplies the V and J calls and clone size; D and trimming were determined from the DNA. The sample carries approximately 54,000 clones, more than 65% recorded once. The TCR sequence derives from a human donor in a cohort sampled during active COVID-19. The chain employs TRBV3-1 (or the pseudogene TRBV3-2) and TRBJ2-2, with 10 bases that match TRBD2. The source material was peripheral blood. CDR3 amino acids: CASSQAPLAGDPGELFF. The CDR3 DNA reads TGTGCCAGCAGCCAAGCTCCTCTAGCGGGAGATCCCGGGGAGCTGTTTTTT.